The 7 T cell receptor beta chains below come from one sample, sequenced in a study of CD8 T cells in ankylosing spondylitis. Overall study results and limits: Roughly eight highly homologous variants formed a TCR beta motif that appeared characteristic of ankylosing spondylitis blood.

TCRdb re-called the 5' RACE reads with MiXCR, one entry per CDR3 protein. The data show around 220,000 distinct CDR3 sequences, with around 20% seen just once and roughly 42% held by the top ten. These TCRs' antigens remain unknown. Source material: blood, either unsorted or a sorted T cell fraction (not recorded which). Receptors originate from a male donor with ankylosing spondylitis.

This chain links TRBV4-3 with TRBJ1-1; D remains unclear. The V gene's germline CDR1 is LGHNA and CDR2 YSLEER. Trimming shortened V by 0 bases and J by 1 base, and 12 bases separated the two germline ends. This CDR3 spans 16 amino acids. CDR3: CASSQDYSLGNTEAFF. CDR3 nucleotides: TGCGCCAGCAGCCAAGATTATTCTTTGGGGAACACTGAAGCTTTCTTT.

The rearrangement uses TRBV20-1 and TRBJ1-3; a weak D match, TRBD1 (5 bases). CDR1 and CDR2 (germline): DFQATT, SNEGSKA (reference sequence). Trimming removed 0 bases at V and 4 bases at J, with 7 bases between. The CDR3 is 13 amino acids. In DNA form, the CDR3 reads TGCAGTGCTAGAGAAGAGGGGGGAAACACCATATATTTT. It codes for CSAREEGGNTIYF.

This clonotype occurred a few times. The chain combines TRBV5-1 with TRBJ2-5; 8 positions match TRBD2. The CDR3 totals 17 residues. Germline CDR1 is SGHRS and CDR2 is YFSETQ. The ends lost 0 bases at V and 1 base at J; junction bases unmatched: 8. The CDR3 nucleotides are TGCGCCAGCAGCTTGGGAGTCGGGAGGGCTCTCCAAGAGACCCAGTACTTC. Its translation is CASSLGVGRALQETQYF. The whole variable domain, remainder taken from reference TRBV5-1 and TRBJ2-5, is KAGVTQTPRYLIKTRGQQVTLSCSPISGHRSVSWYQQTPGQGLQFLFEYFSETQRNKGNFPGRFSGRQFSNSRSEMNVSTLELGDSALYLCASSLGVGRALQETQYFGPGTRLLVL.

The genes are TRBV12-3 or TRBV12-4 and TRBJ2-5, with TRBD2 matching over 11 bases. V lost 2 bases, J lost 3 bases, and 5 bases stayed unmatched. The CDR3 totals 16 residues. DNA for the CDR3: TGTGCCAGCAGTTTAACTAGCGGGAGATCCGAAGAGACCCAGTACTTC. This gives the protein CASSLTSGRSEETQYF.

The sample holds a few counts of this clonotype. The rearrangement links TRBV2 to TRBJ1-1; D remains ambiguous. Per the germline V gene, CDR1 is SNHLY and CDR2 is FYNNEI. CDR3 size: 8 residues. The germline V and J ends were trimmed by 0 bases and 13 bases, with 0 bases remaining between them. CDR3: CASSEAFF. CDR3 nucleotides: TGTGCCAGCAGTGAAGCTTTCTTT. Filled out from reference TRBV2 and TRBJ1-1, the complete variable domain reads EPEVTQTPSHQVTQMGQEVILRCVPISNHLYFYWYRQILGQKVEFLVSFYNNEISEKSEIFDDQFSVERPDGSNFTLKIRSTKLEDSAMYFCASSEAFFGQGTRLTVV.

This clonotype was recorded many times. The chain couples TRBV13 to TRBJ1-1, with a tentative D call TRBD1 (6 bases). CDR1 PRHDT and CDR2 FYEKMQ come from the germline V gene (reference sequence). The CDR3 contains 12 residues. V lost 4 bases to trimming and J lost 5 bases, with 8 bases between them. The CDR3 DNA is TGTGCCAGCAGCTCAGGACAGACTGAAGCTTTCTTT. Its translation: CASSSGQTEAFF. Using reference TRBV13 and TRBJ1-1 for the parts outside the CDR3, the full variable domain is AAGVIQSPRHLIKEKRETATLKCYPIPRHDTVYWYQQGPGQDPQFLISFYEKMQSDKGSIPDRFSAQQFSDYHSELNMSSLELGDSALYFCASSSGQTEAFFGQGTRLTVV.

V and J are TRBV5-4 and TRBJ2-7; TRBD1 aligns across 9 bases. Germline lookup yields CDR1 SGHNT and CDR2 YYREEE (reference sequence). V lost 0 bases, J lost 7 bases, and 5 bases stayed unmatched. CDR3 length equals 14 residues. The CDR3 nucleotides read TGTGCCAGCAGCTTGGGGGACAGGGAAGGAGAGCAGTACTTC. Translated, it gives CASSLGDREGEQYF. The variable domain in full, with the rest retrieved from reference TRBV5-4 and TRBJ2-7, is ETGVTQSPTHLIKTRGQQVTLRCSSQSGHNTVSWYQQALGQGPQFIFQYYREEENGRGNFPPRFSGLQFPNYSSELNVNALELDDSALYLCASSLGDREGEQYFGPGTRLTVT.